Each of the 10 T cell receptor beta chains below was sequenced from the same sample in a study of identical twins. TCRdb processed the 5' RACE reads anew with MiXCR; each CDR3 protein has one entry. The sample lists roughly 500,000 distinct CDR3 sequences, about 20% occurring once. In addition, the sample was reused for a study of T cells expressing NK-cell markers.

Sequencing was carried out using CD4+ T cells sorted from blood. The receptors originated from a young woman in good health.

The CDR3 coding sequence is TGTGCCAGCAGCTTAAGACAGGGGTTGGGCACTAGCGGGAGCCGCCGTTACAATGAGCAGTTCTTC. Translated: CASSLRQGLGTSGSRRYNEQFF. The genes are TRBV7-3 and TRBJ2-1; 11 bases match TRBD2. The CDR3 sequence is 22 residues long. Germline CDR1 and CDR2: SGHTA and FQGTGA. The V segment lost 1 base and the J segment 4 bases; nucleotides outside the gene matches: 21.

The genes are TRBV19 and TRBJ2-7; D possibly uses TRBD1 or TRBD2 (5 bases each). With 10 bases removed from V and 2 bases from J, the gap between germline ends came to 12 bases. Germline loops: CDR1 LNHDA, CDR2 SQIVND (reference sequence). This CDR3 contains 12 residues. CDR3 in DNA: TGTGCCACCGGGGACGCCGCCTACGAGCAGTACTTC. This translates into CATGDAAYEQYF. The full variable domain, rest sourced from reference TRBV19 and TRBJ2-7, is DGGITQSPKYLFRKEGQNVTLSCEQNLNHDAMYWYRQDPGQGLRLIYYSQIVNDFQKGDIAEGYSVSREKKESFPLTVTSAQKNPTAFYLCATGDAAYEQYFGPGTRLTVT.

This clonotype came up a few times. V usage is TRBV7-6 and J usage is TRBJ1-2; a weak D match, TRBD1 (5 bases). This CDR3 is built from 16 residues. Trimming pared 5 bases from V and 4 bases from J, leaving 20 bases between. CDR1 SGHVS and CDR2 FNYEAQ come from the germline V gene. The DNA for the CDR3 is TGTGCCAGCAGCCCCCTCCTCGGGTCAGGGAGCTATGGCTACACCTTC. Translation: CASSPLLGSGSYGYTF.

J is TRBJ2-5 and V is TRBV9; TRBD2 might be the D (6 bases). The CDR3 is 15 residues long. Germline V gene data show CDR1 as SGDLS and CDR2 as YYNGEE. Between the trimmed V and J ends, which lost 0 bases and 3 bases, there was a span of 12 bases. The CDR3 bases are TGTGCCAGCAGCGTAGCCAGCGGGCTAAAAGAGACCCAGTACTTC. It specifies CASSVASGLKETQYF. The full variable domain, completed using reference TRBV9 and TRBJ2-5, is DSGVTQTPKHLITATGQRVTLRCSPRSGDLSVYWYQQSLDQGLQFLIQYYNGEERAKGNILERFSAQQFPDLHSELNLSSLELGDSALYFCASSVASGLKETQYFGPGTRLLVL.

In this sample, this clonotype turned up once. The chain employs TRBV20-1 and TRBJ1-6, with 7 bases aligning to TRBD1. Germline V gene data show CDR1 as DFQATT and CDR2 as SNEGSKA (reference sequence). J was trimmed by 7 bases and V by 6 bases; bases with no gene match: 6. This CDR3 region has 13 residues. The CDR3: CSARGQQNSPLHF. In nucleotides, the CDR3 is TGCAGTGCCCGGGGACAGCAAAATTCACCCCTCCACTTT.

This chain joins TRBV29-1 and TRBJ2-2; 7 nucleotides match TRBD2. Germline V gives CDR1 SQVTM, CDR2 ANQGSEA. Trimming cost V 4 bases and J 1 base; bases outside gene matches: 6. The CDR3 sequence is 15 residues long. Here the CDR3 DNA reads TGCAGCGTTGTTCCAGCGGGACTGAACACCGGGGAGCTGTTTTTT. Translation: CSVVPAGLNTGELFF.

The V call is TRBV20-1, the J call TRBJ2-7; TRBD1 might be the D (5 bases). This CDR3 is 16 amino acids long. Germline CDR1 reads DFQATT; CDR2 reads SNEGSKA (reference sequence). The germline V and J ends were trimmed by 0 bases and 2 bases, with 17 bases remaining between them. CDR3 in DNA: TGCAGTGCTAGAGATGTAGGGGCGGTGGGCACCTACGAGCAGTACTTC. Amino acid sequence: CSARDVGAVGTYEQYF.

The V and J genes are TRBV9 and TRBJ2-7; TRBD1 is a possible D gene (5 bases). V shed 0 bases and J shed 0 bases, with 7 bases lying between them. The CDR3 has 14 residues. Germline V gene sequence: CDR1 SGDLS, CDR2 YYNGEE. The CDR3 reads CASSVEGNSYEQYF. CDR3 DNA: TGTGCCAGCAGCGTAGAGGGGAACTCCTACGAGCAGTACTTC.

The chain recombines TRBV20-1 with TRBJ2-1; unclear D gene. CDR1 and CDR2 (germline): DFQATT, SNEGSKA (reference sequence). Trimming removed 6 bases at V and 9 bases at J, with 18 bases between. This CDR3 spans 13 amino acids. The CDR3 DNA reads TGCAGTGCCCGAAAGACTGGGTGGGGTGAGCAGTTCTTC. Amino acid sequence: CSARKTGWGEQFF.

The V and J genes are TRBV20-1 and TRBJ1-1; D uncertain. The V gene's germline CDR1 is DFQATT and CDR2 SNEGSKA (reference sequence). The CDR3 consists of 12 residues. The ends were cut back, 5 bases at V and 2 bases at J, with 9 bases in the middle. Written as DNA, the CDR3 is TGCAGTGCTCCCACAGCTAACACTGAAGCTTTCTTT. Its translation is CSAPTANTEAFF.